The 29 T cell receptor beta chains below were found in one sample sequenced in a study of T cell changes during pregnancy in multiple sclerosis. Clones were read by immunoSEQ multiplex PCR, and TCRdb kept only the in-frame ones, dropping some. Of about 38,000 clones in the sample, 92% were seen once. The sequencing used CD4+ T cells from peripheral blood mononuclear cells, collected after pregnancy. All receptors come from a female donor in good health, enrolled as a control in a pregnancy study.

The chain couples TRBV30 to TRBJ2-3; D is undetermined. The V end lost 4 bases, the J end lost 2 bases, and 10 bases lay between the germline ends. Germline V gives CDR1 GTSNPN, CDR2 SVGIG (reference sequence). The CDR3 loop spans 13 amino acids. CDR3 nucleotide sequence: TGTGCCTGGACAGCGACCGACACAGATACGCAGTATTTT. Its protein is CAWTATDTDTQYF.

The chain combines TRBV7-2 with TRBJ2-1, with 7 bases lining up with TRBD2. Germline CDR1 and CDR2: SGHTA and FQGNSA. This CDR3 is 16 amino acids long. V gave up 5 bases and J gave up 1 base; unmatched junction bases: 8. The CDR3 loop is CASSPFGGSSYNEQFF. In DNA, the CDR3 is TGTGCCAGCAGCCCCTTTGGCGGGAGTTCCTACAATGAGCAGTTCTTC. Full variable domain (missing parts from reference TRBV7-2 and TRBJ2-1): GAGVSQSPSNKVTEKGKDVELRCDPISGHTALYWYRQSLGQGLEFLIYFQGNSAPDKSGLPSDRFSAERTGGSVSTLTIQRTQQEDSAVYLCASSPFGGSSYNEQFFGPGTRLTVL.

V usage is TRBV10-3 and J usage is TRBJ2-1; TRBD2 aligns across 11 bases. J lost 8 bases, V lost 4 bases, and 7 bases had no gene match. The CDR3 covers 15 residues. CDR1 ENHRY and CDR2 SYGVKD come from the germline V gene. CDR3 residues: CAISAGLAGGDEQFF. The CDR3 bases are TGTGCCATCAGTGCGGGGCTAGCGGGGGGTGATGAGCAGTTCTTC.

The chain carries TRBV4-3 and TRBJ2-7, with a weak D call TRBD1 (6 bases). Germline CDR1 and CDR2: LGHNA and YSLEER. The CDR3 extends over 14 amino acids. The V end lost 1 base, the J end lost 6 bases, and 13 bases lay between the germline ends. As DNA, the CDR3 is TGCGCCAGCAGCCAAGGGCAGGGGCCCTTCGAGCAGTACTTC. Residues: CASSQGQGPFEQYF.

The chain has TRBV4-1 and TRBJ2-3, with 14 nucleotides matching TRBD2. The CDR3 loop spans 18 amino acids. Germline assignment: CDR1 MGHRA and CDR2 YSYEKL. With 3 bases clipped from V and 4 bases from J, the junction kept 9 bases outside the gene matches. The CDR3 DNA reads TGCGCCAGCAGCCAGTACTCCGGGACTAGCGGGGGTTCAGATACGCAGTATTTT. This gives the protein CASSQYSGTSGGSDTQYF.

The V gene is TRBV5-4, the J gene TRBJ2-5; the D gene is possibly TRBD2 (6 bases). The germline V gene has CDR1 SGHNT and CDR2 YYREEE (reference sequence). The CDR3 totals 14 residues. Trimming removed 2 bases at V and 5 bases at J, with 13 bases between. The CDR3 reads CASSFEEGGETQYF. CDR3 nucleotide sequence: TGTGCCAGCAGCTTCGAGGAGGGTGGCGAGACCCAGTACTTC.

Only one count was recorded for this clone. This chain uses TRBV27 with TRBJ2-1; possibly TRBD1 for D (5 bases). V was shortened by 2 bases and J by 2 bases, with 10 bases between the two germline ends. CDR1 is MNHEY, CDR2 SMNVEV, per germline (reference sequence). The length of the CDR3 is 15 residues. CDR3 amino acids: CASSLNRLTYNEQFF. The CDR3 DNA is TGTGCCAGCAGTTTAAACAGGCTAACCTACAATGAGCAGTTCTTC.

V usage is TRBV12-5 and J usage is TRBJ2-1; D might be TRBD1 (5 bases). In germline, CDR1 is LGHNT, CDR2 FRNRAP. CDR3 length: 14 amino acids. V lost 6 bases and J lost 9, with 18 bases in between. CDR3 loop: CASGRQGFSGEQFF. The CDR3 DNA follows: TGTGCTAGTGGACGTCAGGGTTTTAGTGGTGAGCAGTTCTTC.

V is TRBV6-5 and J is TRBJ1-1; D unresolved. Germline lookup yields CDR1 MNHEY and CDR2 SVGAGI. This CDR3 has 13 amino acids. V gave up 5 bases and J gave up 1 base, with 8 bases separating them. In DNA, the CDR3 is TGTGCCAGCAGTGACACAGCGAACACTGAAGCTTTCTTT. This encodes CASSDTANTEAFF.

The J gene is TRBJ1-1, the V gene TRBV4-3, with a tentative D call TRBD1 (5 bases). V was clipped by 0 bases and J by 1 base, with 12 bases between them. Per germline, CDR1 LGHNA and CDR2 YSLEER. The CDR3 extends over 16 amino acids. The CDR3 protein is CASSQEGQLPNTEAFF. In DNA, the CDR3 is TGCGCCAGCAGCCAAGAGGGGCAGTTACCGAACACTGAAGCTTTCTTT.

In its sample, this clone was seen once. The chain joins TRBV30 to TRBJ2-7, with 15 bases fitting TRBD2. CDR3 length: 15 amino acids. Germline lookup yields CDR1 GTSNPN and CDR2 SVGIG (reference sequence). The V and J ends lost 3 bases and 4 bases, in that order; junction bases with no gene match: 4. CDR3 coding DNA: TGTGCCTGGAGCGGACTAGCGGGGGGGCGGTACGAGCAGTACTTC. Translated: CAWSGLAGGRYEQYF.

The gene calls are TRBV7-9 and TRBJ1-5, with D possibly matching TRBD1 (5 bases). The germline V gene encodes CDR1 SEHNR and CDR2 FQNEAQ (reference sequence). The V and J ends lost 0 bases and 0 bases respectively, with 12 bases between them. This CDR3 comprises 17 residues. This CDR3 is CASSLAGGVNSNQPQHF. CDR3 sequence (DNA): TGTGCCAGCAGCTTAGCTGGAGGGGTAAATAGCAATCAGCCCCAGCATTTT.

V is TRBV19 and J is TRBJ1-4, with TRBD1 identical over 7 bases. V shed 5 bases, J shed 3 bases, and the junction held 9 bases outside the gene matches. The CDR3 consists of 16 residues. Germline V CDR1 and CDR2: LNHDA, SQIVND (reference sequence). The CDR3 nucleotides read TGTGCCAGTAGTCCCGTGGGGGGACAGCCTAATGAAAAACTGTTTTTT. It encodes CASSPVGGQPNEKLFF.

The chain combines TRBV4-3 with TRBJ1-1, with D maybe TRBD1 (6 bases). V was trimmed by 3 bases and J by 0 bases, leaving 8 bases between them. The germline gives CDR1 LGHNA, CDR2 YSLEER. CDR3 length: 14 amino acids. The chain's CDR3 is CASSQDRLNTEAFF. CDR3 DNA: TGCGCCAGCAGCCAGGACAGACTGAACACTGAAGCTTTCTTT.

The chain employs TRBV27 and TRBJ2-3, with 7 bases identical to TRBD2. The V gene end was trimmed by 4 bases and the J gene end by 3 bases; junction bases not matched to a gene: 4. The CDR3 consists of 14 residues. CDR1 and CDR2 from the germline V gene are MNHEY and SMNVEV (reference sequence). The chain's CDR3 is CASSWPSGTDTQYF. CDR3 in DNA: TGTGCCAGCAGTTGGCCTAGCGGAACAGATACGCAGTATTTT.

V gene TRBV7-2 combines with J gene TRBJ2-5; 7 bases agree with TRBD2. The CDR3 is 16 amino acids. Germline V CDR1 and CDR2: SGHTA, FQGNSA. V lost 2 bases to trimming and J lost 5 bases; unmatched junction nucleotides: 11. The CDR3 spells CASSLIPLAAPETQYF. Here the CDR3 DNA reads TGTGCCAGCAGCTTAATCCCCCTAGCGGCCCCTGAGACCCAGTACTTC. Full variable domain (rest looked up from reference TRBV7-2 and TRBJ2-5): GAGVSQSPSNKVTEKGKDVELRCDPISGHTALYWYRQSLGQGLEFLIYFQGNSAPDKSGLPSDRFSAERTGGSVSTLTIQRTQQEDSAVYLCASSLIPLAAPETQYFGPGTRLLVL.

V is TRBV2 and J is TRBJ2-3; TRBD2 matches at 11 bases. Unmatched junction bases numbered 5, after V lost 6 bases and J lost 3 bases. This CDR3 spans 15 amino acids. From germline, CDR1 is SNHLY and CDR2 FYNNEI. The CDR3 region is CASRLAGVGTDTQYF. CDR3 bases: TGTGCCAGCAGACTAGCGGGAGTCGGAACAGATACGCAGTATTTT.

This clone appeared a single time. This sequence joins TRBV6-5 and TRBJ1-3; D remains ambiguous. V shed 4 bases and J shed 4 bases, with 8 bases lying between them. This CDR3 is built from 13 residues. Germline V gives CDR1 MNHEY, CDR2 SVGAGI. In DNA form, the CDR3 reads TGTGCCAGCAGTTCCCCTCGGGGAAACACCATATATTTT. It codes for CASSSPRGNTIYF.

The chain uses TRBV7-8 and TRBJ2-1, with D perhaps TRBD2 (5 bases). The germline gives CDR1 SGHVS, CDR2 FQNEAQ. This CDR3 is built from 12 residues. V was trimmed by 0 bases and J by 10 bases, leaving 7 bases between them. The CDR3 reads CASSLASGEQFF. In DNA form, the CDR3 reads TGTGCCAGCAGCTTAGCGTCGGGGGAGCAGTTCTTC. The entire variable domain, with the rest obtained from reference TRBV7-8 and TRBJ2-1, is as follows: GAGVSQSPRYKVAKRGQDVALRCDPISGHVSLFWYQQALGQGPEFLTYFQNEAQLDKSGLPSDRFFAERPEGSVSTLKIQRTQQEDSAVYLCASSLASGEQFFGPGTRLTVL.

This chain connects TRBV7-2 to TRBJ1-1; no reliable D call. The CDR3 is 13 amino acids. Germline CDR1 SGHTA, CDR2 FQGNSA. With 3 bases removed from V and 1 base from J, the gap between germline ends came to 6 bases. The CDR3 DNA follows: TGTGCCAGCAGCTTTTCGGGGAACACTGAAGCTTTCTTT. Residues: CASSFSGNTEAFF.

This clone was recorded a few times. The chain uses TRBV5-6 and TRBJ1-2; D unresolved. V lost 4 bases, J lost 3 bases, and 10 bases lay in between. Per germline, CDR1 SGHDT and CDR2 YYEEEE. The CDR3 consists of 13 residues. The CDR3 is CASSRRGDYGYTF. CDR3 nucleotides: TGTGCCAGCAGCCGTAGAGGTGACTATGGCTACACCTTC.

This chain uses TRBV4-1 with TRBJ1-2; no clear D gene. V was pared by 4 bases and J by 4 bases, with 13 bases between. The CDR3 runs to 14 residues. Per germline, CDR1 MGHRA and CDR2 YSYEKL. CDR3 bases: TGCGCCAGCAGCCCAGAAGAAAGAGGCTATGGCTACACCTTC. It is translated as CASSPEERGYGYTF.

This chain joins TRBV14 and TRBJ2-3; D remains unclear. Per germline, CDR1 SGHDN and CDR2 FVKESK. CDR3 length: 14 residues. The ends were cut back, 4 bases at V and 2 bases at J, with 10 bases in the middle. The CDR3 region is CASSLSTFTDTQYF. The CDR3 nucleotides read TGTGCCAGCAGCCTCTCGACATTCACAGATACGCAGTATTTT.

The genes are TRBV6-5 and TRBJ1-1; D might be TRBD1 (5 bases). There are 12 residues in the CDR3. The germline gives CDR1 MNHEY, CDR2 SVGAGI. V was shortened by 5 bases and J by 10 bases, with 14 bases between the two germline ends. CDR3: CASSRKGAGAFF. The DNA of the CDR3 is TGTGCCAGCAGTCGCAAAGGGGCTGGAGCTTTCTTT.

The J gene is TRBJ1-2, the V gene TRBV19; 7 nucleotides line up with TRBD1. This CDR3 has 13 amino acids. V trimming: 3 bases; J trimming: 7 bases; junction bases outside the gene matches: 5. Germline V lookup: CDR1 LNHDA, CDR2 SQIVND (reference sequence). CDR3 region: CASSMTGKGGYTF. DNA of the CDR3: TGTGCCAGTAGTATGACAGGGAAGGGTGGCTACACCTTC.

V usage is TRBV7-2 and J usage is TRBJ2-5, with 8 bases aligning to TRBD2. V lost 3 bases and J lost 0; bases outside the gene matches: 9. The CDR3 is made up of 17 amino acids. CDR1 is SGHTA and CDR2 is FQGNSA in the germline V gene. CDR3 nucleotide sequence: TGTGCCAGCAGCTTGAGGGGAACTAGCGGCTACCAAGAGACCCAGTACTTC. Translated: CASSLRGTSGYQETQYF. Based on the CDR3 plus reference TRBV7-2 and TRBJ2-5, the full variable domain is GAGVSQSPSNKVTEKGKDVELRCDPISGHTALYWYRQSLGQGLEFLIYFQGNSAPDKSGLPSDRFSAERTGGSVSTLTIQRTQQEDSAVYLCASSLRGTSGYQETQYFGPGTRLLVL.

The CDR3 spells CAITDGGYGYTF. CDR3 sequence (DNA): TGTGCCATCACCGACGGGGGGTATGGCTACACCTTC. The chain couples TRBV10-3 to TRBJ1-2; D might be TRBD1 (5 bases). Trimming took off 7 bases at V and 5 bases at J, with 11 bases between the two ends. CDR3 length: 12 residues. Germline CDR1 is ENHRY and CDR2 is SYGVKD.

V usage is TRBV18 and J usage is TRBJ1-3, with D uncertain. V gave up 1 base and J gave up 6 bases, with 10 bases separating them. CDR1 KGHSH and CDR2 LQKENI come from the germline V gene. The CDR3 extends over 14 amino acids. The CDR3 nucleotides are TGTGCCAGCTCACCACAAACAACCATAAACACCATATATTTT. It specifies CASSPQTTINTIYF.

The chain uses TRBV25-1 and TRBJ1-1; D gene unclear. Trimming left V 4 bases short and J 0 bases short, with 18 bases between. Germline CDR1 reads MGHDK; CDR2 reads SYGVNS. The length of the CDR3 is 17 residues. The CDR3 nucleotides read TGTGCCAGCAGTGGCCCGACGGGAACACAAATGAACACTGAAGCTTTCTTT. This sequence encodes CASSGPTGTQMNTEAFF. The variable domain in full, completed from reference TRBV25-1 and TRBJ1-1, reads EADIYQTPRYLVIGTGKKITLECSQTMGHDKMYWYQQDPGMELHLIHYSYGVNSTEKGDLSSESTVSRIRTEHFPLTLESARPSHTSQYLCASSGPTGTQMNTEAFFGQGTRLTVV.